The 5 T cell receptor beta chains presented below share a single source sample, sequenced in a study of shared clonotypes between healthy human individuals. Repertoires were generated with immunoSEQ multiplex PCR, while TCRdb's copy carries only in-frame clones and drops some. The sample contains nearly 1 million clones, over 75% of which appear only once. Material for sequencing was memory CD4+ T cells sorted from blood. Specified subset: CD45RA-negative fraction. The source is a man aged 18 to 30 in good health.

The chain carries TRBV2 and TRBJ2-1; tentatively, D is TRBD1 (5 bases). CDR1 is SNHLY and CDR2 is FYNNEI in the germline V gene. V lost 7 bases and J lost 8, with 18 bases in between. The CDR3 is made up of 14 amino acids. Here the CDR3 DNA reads TGTGCCAGCATCCCGGCGGAGCCCAGGGATGAGCAGTTCTTC. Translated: CASIPAEPRDEQFF. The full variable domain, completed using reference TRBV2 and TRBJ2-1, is EPEVTQTPSHQVTQMGQEVILRCVPISNHLYFYWYRQILGQKVEFLVSFYNNEISEKSEIFDDQFSVERPDGSNFTLKIRSTKLEDSAMYFCASIPAEPRDEQFFGPGTRLTVL.

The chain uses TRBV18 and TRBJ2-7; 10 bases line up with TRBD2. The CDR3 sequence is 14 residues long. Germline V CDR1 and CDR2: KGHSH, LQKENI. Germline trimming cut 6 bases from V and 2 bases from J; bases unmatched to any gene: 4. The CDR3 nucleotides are TGTGCCAGCTCGATAGCGGGAGGCACCTACGAGCAGTACTTC. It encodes CASSIAGGTYEQYF.

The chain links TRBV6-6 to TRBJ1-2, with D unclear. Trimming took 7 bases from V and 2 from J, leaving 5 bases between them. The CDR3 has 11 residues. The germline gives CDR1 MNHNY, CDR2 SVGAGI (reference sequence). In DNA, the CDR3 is TGTGCCAGCACCCAGAACTATGGCTACACCTTC. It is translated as CASTQNYGYTF.

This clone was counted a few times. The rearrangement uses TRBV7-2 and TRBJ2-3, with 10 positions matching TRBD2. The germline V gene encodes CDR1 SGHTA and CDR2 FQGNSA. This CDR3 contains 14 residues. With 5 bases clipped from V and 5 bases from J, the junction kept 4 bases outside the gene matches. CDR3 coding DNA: TGTGCCAGCAGCATCCTAGCGGGGGTAGATACGCAGTATTTT. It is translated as CASSILAGVDTQYF.

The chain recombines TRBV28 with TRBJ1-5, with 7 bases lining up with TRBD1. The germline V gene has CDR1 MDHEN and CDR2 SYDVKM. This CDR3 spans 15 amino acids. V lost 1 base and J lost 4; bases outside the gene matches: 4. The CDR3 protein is CASSLLGGGNQPQHF. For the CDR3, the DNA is TGTGCCAGCAGTTTATTAGGGGGCGGGAATCAGCCCCAGCATTTT.